This T cell receptor beta chain was identified during a study of cytomegalovirus exposure and HLA in healthy donors. Overall study findings and caveats: After further analysis at a later stage, 16,951 TCR beta sequences were associated with HLA alleles at 0.05 false discovery rate.

Primers: 60 Vbeta forward and 13 Jbeta reverse. This table comes from immunoSEQ multiplex PCR, and its TCRdb copy is limited to in-frame clones, with some not included. The repertoire consists of 99,000 or so clones, with roughly 79% occurring once and the leading ten covering under 1.5%. Trimming removed 5 bases from V and 7 bases from J; junction bases left unmatched: 8. Germline assignment: CDR1 SEHNR and CDR2 FQNEAQ (reference sequence). The CDR3 is 14 amino acids. A note on this clone: As yet, its antigen is unknown.

V usage is TRBV7-9 and J usage is TRBJ2-7; the match to TRBD1 covers 10 bases. The origin of this receptor is a man in his forties in good health and CMV-seronegative. The specimen sequenced was PBMCs. CDR3 protein: CASSNDRGPREQYF. The CDR3 nucleotides read TGTGCCAGCAGCAACGACAGGGGGCCCAGGGAGCAGTACTTC.